A selection of T cell receptor beta chains follows, all from one sample in a study of blood T cell repertoires in COVID-19. TCRdb's table, derived via immunoSEQ multiplex PCR, lists solely in-frame clones and lacks some. The sample consists of roughly 330,000 clones, about four fifths of them appearing once. What was sequenced was peripheral blood. The receptors were gathered from a woman aged 45-60 years with acute or convalescent COVID-19. Each CDR3 is given with its conserved first and last residue. Fields, in order: clone size, J gene, V gene, D gene, CDR3 DNA, CDR3 protein. The D gene is left open where the match is weak. The listing skips clone size in some rows; elsewhere it reads once, few, many or a size class.

abundance: once
j_gene: TRBJ1-4
v_gene: TRBV2
d_gene: TRBD1
CDR3nt: TGTGCCAGTAACGACGGGCAGGGGGTGGAAAAACTGTTTTTT
CDR3aa: CASNDGQGVEKLFF

abundance: -
j_gene: TRBJ2-7
v_gene: TRBV5-4
d_gene: TRBD2
CDR3nt: TGTGCCAGCAGCTTGATAGCGGGAGGAGGTAACGAGCAGTACTTC
CDR3aa: CASSLIAGGGNEQYF

abundance: -
j_gene: TRBJ2-2
v_gene: TRBV6-1
d_gene: TRBD1
CDR3nt: TGTGCCACCGGGGACAGGGGGGAGCTGTTTTTT
CDR3aa: CATGDRGELFF

abundance: once
j_gene: TRBJ1-5
v_gene: TRBV2
d_gene: -
CDR3nt: TGTGCCAGCAAATCAGGGCGGTCTAGCAATCAGCCCCAGCATTTT
CDR3aa: CASKSGRSSNQPQHF

abundance: -
j_gene: TRBJ2-1
v_gene: TRBV12-5
d_gene: -
CDR3nt: TGTGCTAGTGGACCGTGGGCGGAGGTTTACAATGAGCAGTTCTTC
CDR3aa: CASGPWAEVYNEQFF

abundance: -
j_gene: TRBJ2-3
v_gene: TRBV3-1/TRBV3-2
d_gene: TRBD2
CDR3nt: TGTGCCAGCAGGGACCGGGGGGGGAGCACAGATACGCAGTATTTT
CDR3aa: CASRDRGGSTDTQYF

abundance: -
j_gene: TRBJ2-1
v_gene: TRBV30
d_gene: TRBD2
CDR3nt: TGTGCCTGGAGCCCCTTTGGCGGGAGCTCCTACAATGAGCAGTTCTTC
CDR3aa: CAWSPFGGSSYNEQFF

abundance: -
j_gene: TRBJ1-1
v_gene: TRBV29-1
d_gene: TRBD1
CDR3nt: TGCAGCGTTGGGGGGGGACAGGGAGGATTCACTGAAGCTTTCTTT
CDR3aa: CSVGGGQGGFTEAFF

abundance: -
j_gene: TRBJ1-5
v_gene: TRBV5-1
d_gene: -
CDR3nt: TGCGCCAGCAGCTTGTCGGCAGGGTCGAGGCAGCCCCAGCATTTT
CDR3aa: CASSLSAGSRQPQHF

abundance: -
j_gene: TRBJ2-5
v_gene: TRBV6-5
d_gene: -
CDR3nt: TGTGCCAGCAGACGGGACCGTGAGCGGGTAGAGACCCAGTACTTC
CDR3aa: CASRRDRERVETQYF

abundance: -
j_gene: TRBJ1-6
v_gene: TRBV9
d_gene: -
CDR3nt: TGTGCCAGCAGCGCCCCCGGGTCACCCCTCCACTTT
CDR3aa: CASSAPGSPLHF

abundance: -
j_gene: TRBJ1-4
v_gene: TRBV6-1
d_gene: TRBD1
CDR3nt: TGTGCCAGCAGTGAAGAGGTTGGCAGGGGGGATGAAAAACTGTTTTTT
CDR3aa: CASSEEVGRGDEKLFF

abundance: -
j_gene: TRBJ1-6
v_gene: TRBV5-1
d_gene: -
CDR3nt: TGCGCCAGCAGCTTGGCCGGGGGGCTACAGTTAAATTCACCCCTCCACTTT
CDR3aa: CASSLAGGLQLNSPLHF

abundance: -
j_gene: TRBJ1-1
v_gene: TRBV24-1
d_gene: TRBD1
CDR3nt: TGTGCCACCTCAGCTCGGGACAGCCTGAACACTGAAGCTTTCTTT
CDR3aa: CATSARDSLNTEAFF

abundance: -
j_gene: TRBJ1-4
v_gene: TRBV7-7
d_gene: TRBD1
CDR3nt: TGTGCCAGCAGCTTAGCTGAGGGACAGGGGGCAGTAGATGAAAAACTGTTTTTT
CDR3aa: CASSLAEGQGAVDEKLFF

abundance: -
j_gene: TRBJ1-2
v_gene: TRBV19
d_gene: -
CDR3nt: TGTGCCAGTAGTATAGTAAGACGACAGATCAACTATGGCTACACCTTC
CDR3aa: CASSIVRRQINYGYTF

abundance: -
j_gene: TRBJ2-7
v_gene: TRBV21-1
d_gene: -
CDR3nt: TGTGCCAGCAGCATCGGACAGGGGGCCTACGAGCAGTACTTC
CDR3aa: CASSIGQGAYEQYF

abundance: -
j_gene: TRBJ1-2
v_gene: TRBV6-5
d_gene: -
CDR3nt: TGTGCCAGCAGCCTACACTCTAGGTATGGCTACACCTTC
CDR3aa: CASSLHSRYGYTF

abundance: once
j_gene: TRBJ1-2
v_gene: TRBV29-1
d_gene: -
CDR3nt: TGCAGCGGCAGGTCGAGCCCATCCTATGGCTACACCTTC
CDR3aa: CSGRSSPSYGYTF

abundance: few
j_gene: TRBJ1-1
v_gene: TRBV7-9
d_gene: -
CDR3nt: TGTGCCAGCAGCTTGGAGCTCGGCACTGAAGCTTTCTTT
CDR3aa: CASSLELGTEAFF

abundance: -
j_gene: TRBJ1-5
v_gene: TRBV6-9
d_gene: TRBD1
CDR3nt: TGTGCCAGCAGTTCCCCGGGACAGGGACACCAGCCCCAGCATTTT
CDR3aa: CASSSPGQGHQPQHF

abundance: -
j_gene: TRBJ2-7
v_gene: TRBV2
d_gene: -
CDR3nt: TGTGCCAGCAATCTAAACTCAGGCTACGAGCAGTACTTC
CDR3aa: CASNLNSGYEQYF

abundance: once
j_gene: TRBJ2-2
v_gene: TRBV19
d_gene: TRBD1
CDR3nt: TGCGGGACAGGGAACGCCGGGGAGCTGTTTTTT
CDR3aa: CGTGNAGELFF

abundance: -
j_gene: TRBJ1-1
v_gene: TRBV7-9
d_gene: TRBD1
CDR3nt: TGTGCCAGCAGCTGGTCAGGGGGCACTGAAGCTTTCTTT
CDR3aa: CASSWSGGTEAFF

abundance: -
j_gene: TRBJ2-5
v_gene: TRBV3-1/TRBV3-2
d_gene: -
CDR3nt: TGTGCCAGCAGCCAAGCCGGGGTGATGGGTGAGACCCAGTACTTC
CDR3aa: CASSQAGVMGETQYF

abundance: -
j_gene: TRBJ2-3
v_gene: TRBV24-1
d_gene: TRBD2
CDR3nt: TGTGCCACCAGTGTCCCGACTAGCGGGGGGAAAGATACGCAGTATTTT
CDR3aa: CATSVPTSGGKDTQYF

abundance: -
j_gene: TRBJ1-2
v_gene: TRBV5-4
d_gene: TRBD1
CDR3nt: TGTGCCAGCAGGTCGGGACAGGGGGCGTTTGGCTACACCTTC
CDR3aa: CASRSGQGAFGYTF

abundance: once
j_gene: TRBJ1-2
v_gene: TRBV24-1
d_gene: TRBD1
CDR3nt: TGTGCCACCAGTGATCCTAACTCGGGACAGCACTATGGCTACACCTTC
CDR3aa: CATSDPNSGQHYGYTF